This TCR beta chain was found in a study of blood T cell repertoires in COVID-19. Study as a whole: From the United States, Italy and Spain came samples of acute and convalescent COVID-19. T cells, B-cell-depleted T cells, or PBMCs provided the cDNA or gDNA that served as material.

The authors' processing: Amplifying reference gene primers gave estimates of nucleated cell counts. Method: immunoSEQ multiplex PCR; TCRdb's copy keeps in-frame clones and lacks some. V and J calls and clone size come straight from that table; D and trimming were deduced from the DNA. The sample has 140,000 to 150,000 clones; 80% to 90% are singletons. V was clipped by 3 bases and J by 7 bases, with 14 bases between them. This CDR3 comprises 13 residues. Germline V lookup: CDR1 SGHRS, CDR2 YFSETQ. The V and J genes are TRBV5-1 and TRBJ2-7, with D unresolved. The clonotype comes from a woman aged 60-70 years with active COVID-19. Sequencing was carried out using peripheral blood. DNA of the CDR3: TGCGCCAGCAGCTCCTTAAACTCAAAGGAGCAGTACTTC. Protein sequence: CASSSLNSKEQYF.